The 30 T cell receptor beta chains listed next were all sequenced from one sample in a study of beta chain features in type 1 diabetes (dated by TCRdb to 2017 to 2018). These receptors have no identified antigens. Library prep was done by the immunoSEQ multiplex PCR assay. All of the isolated RNA was reverse transcribed with the High Capacity cDNA Reverse Transcription Kit, so expressed TCRB transcripts were sequenced. TCRdb mirrors the immuneACCESS table, restricted to in-frame sequences. Some clones are absent from its copies; in checked studies, under half trace to an unresolved V gene, and the reason for the others is unknown. Across this sample there are 150,000 to 200,000 clones, with around 63% seen only once. Of the sample, around 0.096% is held by the ten largest clones. General study outcomes and caveats: Type 1 diabetes patients showed a moderate but significant shortening of TCRB CDR3 length in all four CD4+ subsets.

The specimen sequenced was naive CD4+ T cells from blood. The cell subset or site label for this specimen denotes: true naive CD4+ T cells. These receptors were taken from a man aged 30 to 45 with type 1 diabetes.

This chain uses TRBV6-6 with TRBJ1-2; D may be TRBD1 (6 bases). The germline V and J ends were trimmed by 7 bases and 6 bases, with 15 bases remaining between them. The CDR3 runs 13 residues. Germline CDR1 reads MNHNY; CDR2 reads SVGAGI (reference sequence). The CDR3 sequence is CASTIQGTDGYTF. DNA for the CDR3: TGTGCCAGCACCATTCAGGGGACGGATGGCTACACCTTC.

The chain has TRBV2 and TRBJ2-7, with no clear D. Trimming shortened V by 6 bases and J by 3 bases, and 9 bases separated the two germline ends. CDR1 is SNHLY, CDR2 FYNNEI, per germline. The CDR3 totals 12 residues. The CDR3 nucleotides read TGTGCCAGCAGCCCACAAGTCTACGAGCAGTACTTC. It yields the protein CASSPQVYEQYF.

The chain is built from TRBV11-2 and TRBJ2-2; D possibly corresponds to TRBD1 (6 bases). V lost 4 bases to trimming and J lost 1 base, with 10 bases between them. Germline V gene sequence: CDR1 SGHAT, CDR2 FQNNGV. The CDR3 has 15 amino acids. Here the CDR3 reads CASSSGTMNTGELFF. As DNA, the CDR3 is TGTGCCAGCAGCTCCGGGACAATGAACACCGGGGAGCTGTTTTTT.

This chain joins TRBV11-2 and TRBJ2-5; TRBD2 is a possible D gene (5 bases). V was trimmed by 5 bases and J by 5 bases, leaving 9 bases between them. CDR3 length equals 12 residues. CDR1 and CDR2 from the germline V gene are SGHAT and FQNNGV. CDR3 in DNA: TGTGCCAGCAGCCTGAGGAGGGAGACCCAGTACTTC. Amino acid sequence: CASSLRRETQYF.

This clone has more than one count but fewer than ten. V and J are TRBV7-9 and TRBJ2-6, with 10 bases identical to TRBD1. Unmatched junction bases numbered 5, after V lost 4 bases and J lost 2 bases. This CDR3 is built from 17 residues. Germline CDR1 reads SEHNR; CDR2 reads FQNEAQ (reference sequence). The CDR3 nucleotides read TGTGCCAGCAGCTCCGGGACAGGGGCTCCTGGGGCCAACGTCCTGACTTTC. This codes for CASSSGTGAPGANVLTF.

This chain joins TRBV6-5 and TRBJ2-7; D unclear. Looked up from germline, CDR1 is MNHEY and CDR2 is SVGAGI. Trimming removed 6 bases at V and 3 bases at J, with 12 bases between. The CDR3 consists of 13 residues. CDR3: CASRYGFRYEQYF. The DNA of the CDR3 is TGTGCCAGCAGATATGGGTTTCGCTACGAGCAGTACTTC.

The V gene is TRBV30, the J gene TRBJ2-1, with a possible D match to TRBD1 (5 bases). With 8 bases removed from V and 2 bases from J, the gap between germline ends came to 13 bases. Germline V lookup: CDR1 GTSNPN, CDR2 SVGIG (reference sequence). The CDR3 loop spans 13 amino acids. CDR3 residues: CAQGQLAYNEQFF. CDR3 nucleotide sequence: TGTGCCCAAGGACAACTCGCCTACAATGAGCAGTTCTTC.

CDR3 in DNA: TGTGCCAGCAGCGTCGGGACGGACTACAATGAGCAGTTCTTC. Residues: CASSVGTDYNEQFF. The gene calls are TRBV7-2 and TRBJ2-1; D is perhaps TRBD1 or TRBD2 (5 bases each). Trimming shortened V by 5 bases and J by 3 bases, and 11 bases separated the two germline ends. The germline V gene has CDR1 SGHTA and CDR2 FQGNSA. The CDR3 totals 14 residues.

This chain uses TRBV29-1 with TRBJ1-1; perhaps TRBD1 as D (6 bases). The V gene's germline CDR1 is SQVTM and CDR2 ANQGSEA. The CDR3 is 12 residues long. V dropped 7 bases and J dropped 0 bases, with 9 bases sitting between them. The CDR3 DNA reads as TGCAGCGGTGGACAGATGAACACTGAAGCTTTCTTT. Amino acid sequence: CSGGQMNTEAFF. The entire variable domain, with the rest obtained from reference TRBV29-1 and TRBJ1-1, is as follows: SAVISQKPSRDICQRGTSLTIQCQVDSQVTMMFWYRQQPGQSLTLIATANQGSEATYESGFVIDKFPISRPNLTFSTLTVSNMSPEDSSIYLCSGGQMNTEAFFGQGTRLTVV.

The chain employs TRBV2 and TRBJ2-5; TRBD1 is a possible D gene (6 bases). Looked up from germline, CDR1 is SNHLY and CDR2 is FYNNEI. Deletions cut 4 bases from V and 3 bases from J, with 9 bases between. The CDR3 length is 13 residues. The CDR3 protein is CASSGNREETQYF. The CDR3 bases are TGTGCCAGCAGTGGGAACAGGGAAGAGACCCAGTACTTC.

This chain links TRBV7-2 with TRBJ2-7; a weak D match, TRBD2 (5 bases). The CDR3 extends over 16 amino acids. Per germline, CDR1 SGHTA and CDR2 FQGNSA. Trimming removed 3 bases at V and 0 bases at J, with 15 bases between. The CDR3 sequence: CASSFGRTDDSYEQYF. The CDR3 DNA is TGTGCCAGCAGCTTCGGTCGGACTGATGACTCCTACGAGCAGTACTTC.

The chain recombines TRBV20-1 with TRBJ1-1, with 9 bases matching TRBD1. J lost 11 bases, V lost 5 bases, and 3 bases had no gene match. Germline loops: CDR1 DFQATT, CDR2 SNEGSKA (reference sequence). The CDR3 consists of 10 residues. The CDR3 loop reads CSAWTGEAFF. For the CDR3, the DNA is TGCAGTGCTTGGACAGGGGAGGCTTTCTTT.

The CDR3 spells CSVEDPDRAGYTF. The CDR3 DNA sequence: TGCAGCGTTGAAGATCCGGACAGGGCCGGCTACACCTTC. This chain links TRBV29-1 with TRBJ1-2; 8 bases align to TRBD1. The CDR3 covers 13 residues. Losses at the gene ends were 0 bases for V and 8 bases for J; bases not matched to a gene: 5. CDR1 SQVTM and CDR2 ANQGSEA come from the germline V gene.

This clone was observed a handful of times. The chain carries TRBV7-2 and TRBJ1-1; D gene unclear. Germline assignment: CDR1 SGHTA and CDR2 FQGNSA. This CDR3 contains 14 residues. Trimming cost V 6 bases and J 1 base, with 12 bases left between them. CDR3 sequence reads: CASSLLDGNTEAFF. CDR3 in DNA: TGTGCCAGCAGTCTCTTGGACGGGAACACTGAAGCTTTCTTT.

The gene calls are TRBV7-9 and TRBJ1-5; weak D call: TRBD1 (5 bases). Looked up from germline, CDR1 is SEHNR and CDR2 is FQNEAQ (reference sequence). Trimming removed 3 bases from V and 0 bases from J, with 6 bases in between. The CDR3 extends over 14 amino acids. The CDR3: CASSLGRSNQPQHF. The CDR3 bases are TGTGCCAGCAGCTTGGGGCGTAGCAATCAGCCCCAGCATTTT.

The rearrangement links TRBV29-1 to TRBJ2-7; a possible D gene is TRBD1 (6 bases). V shed 3 bases and J shed 1 base, with 16 bases lying between them. Looked up from germline, CDR1 is SQVTM and CDR2 is ANQGSEA. The CDR3 covers 15 residues. The CDR3 DNA is TGCAGCGTTGAGGGTCAGGGGCTCCTGTCCTACGAGCAGTACTTC. Translating gives CSVEGQGLLSYEQYF.

CDR3 residues: CASSLREGAYEQYF. The CDR3 bases are TGTGCCAGCAGCTTAAGAGAAGGGGCCTACGAGCAGTACTTC. This chain links TRBV7-6 with TRBJ2-7, with D possibly TRBD1 on 5 matching bases. Per the germline V gene, CDR1 is SGHVS and CDR2 is FNYEAQ. This CDR3 spans 14 amino acids. Trimming left V 2 bases short and J 2 bases short, with 10 bases between.

This clone was detected once. The rearrangement links TRBV7-2 to TRBJ2-7; D is possibly TRBD2 (5 bases). Germline V gene sequence: CDR1 SGHTA, CDR2 FQGNSA. This CDR3 has 13 amino acids. V was trimmed by 8 bases and J by 2 bases, leaving 13 bases between them. The CDR3 protein is CASELREAYEQYF. The CDR3 DNA reads TGTGCCAGCGAGCTCCGGGAAGCCTACGAGCAGTACTTC.

This sequence joins TRBV25-1 and TRBJ2-2; D may be TRBD2 (5 bases). V was cut by 6 bases and J by 1 base, with 12 bases left in between. In germline, CDR1 is MGHDK, CDR2 SYGVNS. The CDR3 has 15 amino acids. The CDR3 sequence is CASRTPGRNTGELFF. The CDR3 coding sequence is TGTGCCAGCAGGACGCCTGGGAGGAACACCGGGGAGCTGTTTTTT. Full variable domain (outside the CDR3, taken from reference TRBV25-1 and TRBJ2-2): EADIYQTPRYLVIGTGKKITLECSQTMGHDKMYWYQQDPGMELHLIHYSYGVNSTEKGDLSSESTVSRIRTEHFPLTLESARPSHTSQYLCASRTPGRNTGELFFGEGSRLTVL.

In this sample, this clone turned up a few times. V is TRBV7-9 and J is TRBJ1-6, with D perhaps TRBD1 (5 bases). This CDR3 contains 13 residues. CDR1 SEHNR and CDR2 FQNEAQ come from the germline V gene (reference sequence). V was cut by 5 bases and J by 8 bases, with 10 bases left in between. In nucleotides, the CDR3 is TGTGCCAGCAGCCCCGGGGGTTATTCACCCCTCCACTTT. Its protein is CASSPGGYSPLHF. Filled out from reference TRBV7-9 and TRBJ1-6, the complete variable domain reads DTGVSQNPRHKITKRGQNVTFRCDPISEHNRLYWYRQTLGQGPEFLTYFQNEAQLEKSRLLSDRFSAERPKGSFSTLEIQRTEQGDSAMYLCASSPGGYSPLHFGNGTRLTVT.

The rearrangement links TRBV29-1 to TRBJ1-2, with D maybe TRBD1 (6 bases). With 7 bases removed from V and 4 bases from J, the gap between germline ends came to 16 bases. This CDR3 is built from 13 residues. CDR1 SQVTM and CDR2 ANQGSEA come from the germline V gene. CDR3 loop: CSAATGQVYGYTF. The CDR3 nucleotides read TGCAGCGCTGCTACGGGACAAGTCTATGGCTACACCTTC. Looking up the rest from reference TRBV29-1 and TRBJ1-2 gives the full variable domain: SAVISQKPSRDICQRGTSLTIQCQVDSQVTMMFWYRQQPGQSLTLIATANQGSEATYESGFVIDKFPISRPNLTFSTLTVSNMSPEDSSIYLCSAATGQVYGYTFGSGTRLTVV.

V gene TRBV15 combines with J gene TRBJ1-6, with 10 bases aligning to TRBD1. This CDR3 contains 14 residues. V was clipped by 8 bases and J by 9 bases; unmatched bases: 7. From germline, CDR1 is LNHNV and CDR2 YYDKDF (reference sequence). The DNA of the CDR3 is TGTGCCACCTCCAGGACAGGGGGTTTTTCACCCCTCCACTTT. Encoded protein: CATSRTGGFSPLHF.

This clone was seen once. The chain employs TRBV9 and TRBJ2-1; 10 bases fit TRBD2. V dropped 0 bases and J dropped 1; count of bases not matched to a gene: 10. This CDR3 is built from 19 residues. CDR1 and CDR2 from the germline V gene are SGDLS and YYNGEE. The CDR3 region is CASSVEASGGLGSYNEQFF. In DNA, the CDR3 is TGTGCCAGCAGCGTAGAGGCTAGCGGGGGTCTGGGATCCTACAATGAGCAGTTCTTC.

The chain couples TRBV5-4 to TRBJ1-4; a weak D match, TRBD1 (5 bases). The germline V gene encodes CDR1 SGHNT and CDR2 YYREEE (reference sequence). Trimming shortened V by 0 bases and J by 5 bases, and 5 bases separated the two germline ends. The CDR3 is 13 amino acids. In DNA form, the CDR3 reads TGTGCCAGCAGCTTGGCAGGGAATGAAAAACTGTTTTTT. It translates to CASSLAGNEKLFF. The variable domain in full, with the rest retrieved from reference TRBV5-4 and TRBJ1-4, is ETGVTQSPTHLIKTRGQQVTLRCSSQSGHNTVSWYQQALGQGPQFIFQYYREEENGRGNFPPRFSGLQFPNYSSELNVNALELDDSALYLCASSLAGNEKLFFGSGTQLSVL.

This clone was seen a single time. The chain links TRBV6-5 to TRBJ2-1, with TRBD2 matching over 11 bases. V lost 4 bases, J lost 5 bases, and 7 bases stayed unmatched. Germline V CDR1 and CDR2: MNHEY, SVGAGI. This CDR3 spans 16 amino acids. CDR3 protein: CASSSLASGGNNEQFF. In nucleotides, the CDR3 is TGTGCCAGCAGTTCCCTGGCTAGCGGGGGGAACAATGAGCAGTTCTTC.

Remarks on this clone: Other DNA sequences of this sample code for an identical CDR3. The chain joins TRBV30 to TRBJ1-4; D not resolved. Between the trimmed V and J ends, which lost 0 bases and 0 bases, there was a span of 5 bases. CDR1 and CDR2 from the germline V gene are GTSNPN and SVGIG (reference sequence). The CDR3 is 14 amino acids. The CDR3 DNA reads TGTGCCTGGAGTGTAGACGCAACTAATGAAAAACTGTTTTTT. Protein sequence: CAWSVDATNEKLFF.

The gene calls are TRBV29-1 and TRBJ1-2, with D possibly being TRBD1 (5 bases). Germline V gene sequence: CDR1 SQVTM, CDR2 ANQGSEA. Trimming stripped 2 bases from V and 4 bases from J, with 17 bases between. CDR3 length: 15 residues. CDR3 region: CSVEQPAGPRYGYTF. In nucleotides, the CDR3 is TGCAGCGTTGAACAGCCGGCAGGGCCTCGCTATGGCTACACCTTC.

Of note for this clone: Distinct nucleotide sequences in the sample also encode this CDR3. J is TRBJ1-2 and V is TRBV30; D is uncertain. The CDR3 length is 12 residues. With 0 bases removed from V and 4 bases from J, the gap between germline ends came to 6 bases. The V gene's germline CDR1 is GTSNPN and CDR2 SVGIG (reference sequence). DNA of the CDR3: TGTGCCTGGAGTGTCGGACGCTATGGCTACACCTTC. Its protein is CAWSVGRYGYTF. Full variable domain (rest looked up from reference TRBV30 and TRBJ1-2): SQTIHQWPATLVQPVGSPLSLECTVEGTSNPNLYWYRQAAGRGLQLLFYSVGIGQISSEVPQNLSASRPQDRQFILSSKKLLLSDSGFYLCAWSVGRYGYTFGSGTRLTVV.

The chain recombines TRBV28 with TRBJ1-2; a possible D gene is TRBD1 (5 bases). The CDR3 consists of 15 residues. Deletions cut 6 bases from V and 6 bases from J, with 20 bases between. CDR1 is MDHEN and CDR2 is SYDVKM in the germline V gene. In DNA, the CDR3 is TGTGCCAGCAGCAGTCCGGGGGACGGGATGGATGGCTACACCTTC. Translated, it gives CASSSPGDGMDGYTF.

V and J are TRBV29-1 and TRBJ2-3; a possible D gene is TRBD1 (6 bases). There are 14 residues in the CDR3. Germline CDR1 is SQVTM and CDR2 is ANQGSEA. The V gene lost 7 bases and the J gene lost 0 bases, with 14 bases spanning the gap. The CDR3 coding sequence is TGCAGCGCTGGGAACAGGGCTAGCACAGATACGCAGTATTTT. As protein: CSAGNRASTDTQYF.